Listed here are 18 T cell receptor beta chains from one sample, sequenced in a study of blood T cells in healthy people across ages. The use of a sample-barcoded 5' primer and a J-beta primer mix characterized a second PCR of about 7 to 12 cycles. TCRdb re-derived calls from the 5' RACE reads in MiXCR, one entry per CDR3 protein. The sample lists some 1.4 million distinct CDR3 sequences; roughly 45% were seen once. The sequencing input was blood. These receptors all come from a woman in her late teens or twenties in good health.

About this clonotype: This may come from a read error, since a much larger clone is one base off. This rearrangement joins TRBV7-2 to TRBJ2-3; TRBD2 matches 9 bases. The CDR3 covers 15 residues. Looked up from germline, CDR1 is SGHTA and CDR2 is FQGNSA. DNA of the CDR3: TGTGCCAGCAGCTTTCTAGCGGGGACCACAGGTACGCAGTATTTT. This encodes CASSFLAGTTGTQYF.

The chain recombines TRBV27 with TRBJ2-5; D call uncertain. The V gene lost 11 bases and the J gene lost 5 bases, with 9 bases spanning the gap. Germline V lookup: CDR1 MNHEY, CDR2 SMNVEV (reference sequence). The CDR3 contains 10 residues. The CDR3 region has the DNA TGTGCCGCCGGATGGGAGACCCAGTACTTC. As protein: CAAGWETQYF.

The rearrangement uses TRBV12-3 or TRBV12-4 and TRBJ2-7, with 8 nucleotides matching TRBD2. With the DNA end fitting TRBJ2-5 better, the J assignment may be wrong. CDR3 length: 14 residues. CDR3 region: CASSPSGSEGTQYF. In DNA form, the CDR3 reads TGTGCCAGCAGTCCTAGCGGGTCAGAAGGGACCCAGTACTTC.

The rearrangement uses TRBV7-6 and TRBJ1-2; 10 nucleotides match TRBD1. The ends lost 4 bases at V and 7 bases at J; junction bases unmatched: 6. The CDR3 contains 14 residues. Per germline, CDR1 SGHVS and CDR2 FNYEAQ. CDR3 sequence: CASSSTGQGVGYTF. The CDR3 nucleotides read TGTGCCAGCAGCTCGACAGGACAGGGGGTTGGCTACACCTTC.

The chain joins TRBV6-2 or TRBV6-3 to TRBJ2-7; TRBD1 matches 7 bases. The CDR3 consists of 13 residues. The V segment lost 1 base and the J segment 7 bases; nucleotides outside the gene matches: 4. Germline V gene data show CDR1 as MNHEY and CDR2 as SVGEGT. For the CDR3, the DNA is TGTGCCAGCAGTTACTTTACAGGGGATGAGCAGTACTTC. Its translation: CASSYFTGDEQYF.

The rearrangement links TRBV27 to TRBJ2-3; 9 bases agree with TRBD2. The CDR3 sequence is 18 residues long. CDR1 is MNHEY, CDR2 SMNVEV, per germline (reference sequence). V trimming: 7 bases; J trimming: 2 bases; junction bases outside the gene matches: 16. DNA of the CDR3: TGTGCCAGCAAGATCCGAGCGGGAGGAGTCAAGGTCACAGATACGCAGTATTTT. This sequence encodes CASKIRAGGVKVTDTQYF.

In its sample, this clonotype was seen a few times. The CDR3 spells CASTAATRDTQYF. The CDR3 DNA follows: TGTGCCAGCACGGCGGCCACAAGGGATACGCAGTATTTT. V and J are TRBV9 and TRBJ2-3; D is ambiguous. Germline loops: CDR1 SGDLS, CDR2 YYNGEE. There are 13 residues in the CDR3. The V end was cut by 6 bases, the J end by 6 bases, with 14 bases between.

The chain recombines TRBV20-1 with TRBJ1-2; 7 bases align to TRBD1. This CDR3 is built from 16 residues. The germline V gene has CDR1 DFQATT and CDR2 SNEGSKA (reference sequence). The V gene end was trimmed by 5 bases and the J gene end by 0 bases; junction bases not matched to a gene: 12. The CDR3 loop reads CSADRTGLSANYGYTF. Here the CDR3 DNA reads TGCAGTGCTGACAGGACAGGCCTTTCTGCTAACTATGGCTACACCTTC.

The genes are TRBV27 and TRBJ2-1; D ambiguous. Germline loops: CDR1 MNHEY, CDR2 SMNVEV (reference sequence). V was pared by 9 bases and J by 15 bases, with 21 bases between. The CDR3 sequence is 12 residues long. CDR3 in DNA: TGTGCCAGACATCCGGCTGTTAACCCTCCGTTCTTC. Protein: CARHPAVNPPFF.

The V gene is TRBV30, the J gene TRBJ2-2; D possibly corresponds to TRBD1 (6 bases). Germline lookup yields CDR1 GTSNPN and CDR2 SVGIG (reference sequence). V was pared by 0 bases and J by 5 bases, with 16 bases between. There are 16 residues in the CDR3. In DNA form, the CDR3 reads TGTGCCTGGAGTGTGGGACAAGAGGGTTTAACCGGGGAGCTGTTTTTT. Amino acid sequence: CAWSVGQEGLTGELFF.

The J gene is TRBJ2-7, the V gene TRBV27; 7 positions match TRBD2. Germline assignment: CDR1 MNHEY and CDR2 SMNVEV (reference sequence). The CDR3 is 14 residues long. Trimming took 6 bases from V and 3 from J; bases not matched to a gene: 8. The CDR3 protein is CASSALADGYEQYF. For the CDR3, the DNA is TGTGCCAGCAGCGCCCTAGCGGACGGCTACGAGCAGTACTTC.

The V gene is TRBV3-1, the J gene TRBJ2-3; 11 bases are shared with TRBD2. CDR1 and CDR2 from the germline V gene are LGHDT and YNNKEL (reference sequence). Trimming at V came to 4 bases and at J to 0 bases, leaving 6 bases not matched to a gene. This CDR3 is 17 amino acids long. This CDR3 is CASSLRLAGRSTDTQYF. The CDR3 bases are TGTGCCAGCAGCCTCCGACTAGCGGGGAGAAGCACAGATACGCAGTATTTT.

The CDR3 coding sequence is TGTGCCAGCAGCTTACGGACTAGCGGGGGGATTTCCTACAATGAGCAGTTCTTC. Translation: CASSLRTSGGISYNEQFF. The chain is built from TRBV9 and TRBJ2-1; 14 positions agree with TRBD2. Trimming at V came to 4 bases and at J to 1 base, leaving 7 bases not matched to a gene. The CDR3 has 18 amino acids. Germline lookup yields CDR1 SGDLS and CDR2 YYNGEE.

This rearrangement joins TRBV20-1 to TRBJ1-2; D unclear. CDR3 length: 11 residues. Trimming removed 6 bases at V and 4 bases at J, with 9 bases between. The germline V gene encodes CDR1 DFQATT and CDR2 SNEGSKA (reference sequence). The CDR3 DNA sequence: TGCAGTGCCCAGGAGGGCTATGGCTACACCTTC. The encoded protein is CSAQEGYGYTF.

The chain uses TRBV4-1 and TRBJ1-2; D possibly corresponds to TRBD1 (6 bases). Deletions cut 4 bases from V and 4 bases from J, with 13 bases between. The germline V gene encodes CDR1 MGHRA and CDR2 YSYEKL. The CDR3 loop spans 14 amino acids. The CDR3 nucleotides read TGCGCCAGCAGCCCAAACGACAGGCCCTATGGCTACACCTTC. Translation gives CASSPNDRPYGYTF.

The chain uses TRBV20-1 and TRBJ2-7, with 10 bases identical to TRBD1. The trim removed 4 bases at V and 3 bases at J, leaving 6 bases unmatched. Germline CDR1 and CDR2: DFQATT and SNEGSKA (reference sequence). The CDR3 has 14 residues. The chain's CDR3 is CSATEGQGNYEQYF. CDR3 bases: TGCAGTGCTACGGAGGGACAGGGGAACTACGAGCAGTACTTC.

The chain links TRBV25-1 to TRBJ2-5; 11 nucleotides agree with TRBD1. The CDR3 sequence is 15 residues long. Germline V lookup: CDR1 MGHDK, CDR2 SYGVNS. V lost 6 bases to trimming and J lost 6 bases; unmatched junction nucleotides: 9. The CDR3: CASSERTGGIQTQYF. The DNA for the CDR3 is TGTGCCAGCAGCGAAAGGACAGGGGGCATACAGACCCAGTACTTC.

This clonotype was seen a few times. CDR3 region: CASNRPGQGYYEQYF. DNA of the CDR3: TGTGCCAGCAACCGACCGGGACAGGGATACTACGAGCAGTACTTC. This chain joins TRBV28 and TRBJ2-7; 9 bases align to TRBD1. The germline CDR1 and CDR2 sequences are MDHEN and SYDVKM. This CDR3 spans 15 amino acids. V gave up 7 bases and J gave up 3 bases; unmatched junction bases: 10.